This T cell receptor (beta chain) stems from a study of blood T cell repertoires in COVID-19. Participants, roughly 18 to 89 years old, spanned about two dozen US areas. TCRdb's copy holds only in-frame clones and misses some; the assay was immunoSEQ multiplex PCR. The sample yields about 250,000 clones, about 88% seen once. This clonotype originated in a woman in her forties or fifties who had recovered from COVID-19. Sequenced input: PBMCs or T cells enriched from blood (not recorded which).

The CDR3 loop is CASSTDRARATEAFF. CDR3 coding DNA: TGTGCCAGCAGCACAGACAGGGCCCGGGCGACTGAAGCTTTCTTT. The chain has TRBV7-8 and TRBJ1-1; 7 bases align to TRBD1. The CDR3 is made up of 15 amino acids. Germline CDR1 SGHVS, CDR2 FQNEAQ. J gave up 5 bases and V 5 bases, and 11 bases lay outside the gene matches.